Below, 26 T cell receptor beta chains from the same sample are listed, as sequenced in a study of CD8+ T cells in alopecia areata. Reverse transcription of extracted RNA yielded cDNA, which provided the sequencing template. Sequencing was performed with immunoSEQ multiplex PCR; in TCRdb, only in-frame clones are kept and a portion is missing. The table includes 90,000 to 150,000 clones, more than 40% detected once. Treatment described: oral pan-JAK inhibitor, 5-10 mg twice daily. Sequenced material: CD4+ T cells sorted from blood, taken at week 4, from a patient treated with tofacitinib. These receptors were taken from a human donor with alopecia areata.

This clone was seen a few times. CDR3 coding DNA: TGTGCCAGCAGTTCATACCGGGACAGATTGGGAAACACCATATATTTT. It is translated as CASSSYRDRLGNTIYF. This sequence joins TRBV28 and TRBJ1-3, with 7 nucleotides matching TRBD1. The CDR3 runs to 16 residues. Germline values: CDR1 MDHEN, CDR2 SYDVKM. The V gene end was trimmed by 4 bases and the J gene end by 4 bases; junction bases not matched to a gene: 10.

This clone showed up just once. The J gene is TRBJ1-2, the V gene TRBV5-4, with 10 bases that match TRBD1. The CDR3 length is 15 residues. V lost 4 bases, J lost 0 bases, and 3 bases stayed unmatched. The V gene's germline CDR1 is SGHNT and CDR2 YYREEE (reference sequence). CDR3 residues: CASSRDRGANYGYTF. The CDR3 nucleotides are TGTGCCAGCAGCCGGGACAGGGGAGCTAACTATGGCTACACCTTC.

J is TRBJ1-5 and V is TRBV30; the D is unclear. V was shortened by 2 bases and J by 4 bases, with 15 bases between the two germline ends. Germline-derived CDR1 and CDR2 are GTSNPN and SVGIG (reference sequence). The CDR3 sequence is 15 residues long. CDR3 loop: CAWSLEIGPNQPQHF. CDR3 nucleotide sequence: TGTGCCTGGAGTCTGGAGATAGGGCCTAATCAGCCCCAGCATTTT.

V is TRBV6-1 and J is TRBJ2-3, with a tentative D call TRBD1 (6 bases). Trimming took off 4 bases at V and 6 bases at J, with 17 bases between the two ends. Germline CDR1 and CDR2: MNHNS and SASEGT. CDR3 size: 15 residues. The CDR3 DNA sequence: TGTGCCAGCAGTGGGGGGCCCAACCCTAGGGATACGCAGTATTTT. Translation gives CASSGGPNPRDTQYF.

The V call is TRBV29-1, the J call TRBJ2-4; D is perhaps TRBD1 (6 bases). The germline V gene encodes CDR1 SQVTM and CDR2 ANQGSEA. Deletions cut 1 base from V and 4 bases from J, with 8 bases between. The CDR3 is 13 residues long. CDR3 loop: CSVEVGGKNIQYF. Here the CDR3 DNA reads TGCAGCGTTGAAGTAGGGGGAAAAAACATTCAGTACTTC.

The sample holds a few counts of this clone. V usage is TRBV7-2 and J usage is TRBJ2-7; 9 bases align to TRBD2. The CDR3 runs 14 residues. J lost 1 base, V lost 5 bases, and 3 bases had no gene match. Germline CDR1 SGHTA, CDR2 FQGNSA. The CDR3 sequence: CASSGAGGSYEQYF. CDR3 coding DNA: TGTGCCAGCAGCGGAGCGGGAGGTTCCTACGAGCAGTACTTC.

The chain joins TRBV29-1 to TRBJ2-4, with a possible D match to TRBD2 (6 bases). The CDR3 consists of 15 residues. Germline values: CDR1 SQVTM, CDR2 ANQGSEA. V dropped 0 bases and J dropped 5 bases, with 14 bases sitting between them. CDR3 loop: CSVEDSRGLQNIQYF. CDR3 sequence (DNA): TGCAGCGTTGAAGACTCTAGGGGACTTCAAAACATTCAGTACTTC.

This clone came up a few times. The genes are TRBV19 and TRBJ2-1, with 8 positions matching TRBD2. V gave up 7 bases and J gave up 6 bases; unmatched junction bases: 14. The CDR3 consists of 16 residues. The germline gives CDR1 LNHDA, CDR2 SQIVND (reference sequence). The CDR3 DNA is TGTGCCAGTAAATTTCGGGCTAGCGGGCGATCCAATGAGCAGTTCTTC. Encoded protein: CASKFRASGRSNEQFF.

V gene TRBV27 combines with J gene TRBJ1-2, with D possibly being TRBD1 (6 bases). With 6 bases removed from V and 3 bases from J, the gap between germline ends came to 14 bases. Per the germline V gene, CDR1 is MNHEY and CDR2 is SMNVEV (reference sequence). This CDR3 spans 14 amino acids. CDR3 nucleotides: TGTGCCAGCAGGGGCAGGGGAAAGTACTATGGCTACACCTTC. Its translation: CASRGRGKYYGYTF.

V is TRBV5-1 and J is TRBJ2-1; TRBD2 is a possible D gene (5 bases). With 4 bases removed from V and 1 base from J, the gap between germline ends came to 12 bases. CDR3 size: 15 residues. Germline-derived CDR1 and CDR2 are SGHRS and YFSETQ. The CDR3 here is CASSTDGDSYNEQFF. CDR3 in DNA: TGCGCCAGCAGCACGGACGGGGATTCCTACAATGAGCAGTTCTTC.

The V gene is TRBV7-3, the J gene TRBJ1-2; D gene unclear. Between the trimmed V and J ends, which lost 5 bases and 6 bases, there was a span of 10 bases. Germline V gives CDR1 SGHTA, CDR2 FQGTGA. This CDR3 is built from 12 residues. The CDR3: CASSPPGNGYTF. CDR3 DNA sequence: TGTGCCAGCAGCCCCCCGGGGAATGGCTACACCTTC.

This clone has a handful of counts. The DNA for the CDR3 is TGCGCCAGCAGCCAAGGACAGGGAGGTCAGCCCCAGCATTTT. It codes for CASSQGQGGQPQHF. V is TRBV4-1 and J is TRBJ1-5, with 7 bases identical to TRBD1. With 1 base clipped from V and 6 bases from J, the junction kept 3 bases outside the gene matches. This CDR3 spans 14 amino acids. Germline values: CDR1 MGHRA, CDR2 YSYEKL.

This clone was counted once. The CDR3 DNA is TGCGCCAGCAGCTTTGGCGGGATAAGCTCCTACAATGAGCAGTTCTTC. Residues: CASSFGGISSYNEQFF. The chain uses TRBV5-1 and TRBJ2-1; a weak D match, TRBD2 (6 bases). Trimming took off 2 bases at V and 0 bases at J, with 12 bases between the two ends. The CDR3 contains 16 residues. Germline loops: CDR1 SGHRS, CDR2 YFSETQ.

Worth noting for this clone: Other nucleotide sequences in the sample specify the same CDR3. The chain employs TRBV30 and TRBJ1-2; D gene unclear. The CDR3 consists of 12 residues. In germline, CDR1 is GTSNPN, CDR2 SVGIG (reference sequence). Trimming removed 3 bases at V and 4 bases at J, with 9 bases between. CDR3 loop: CAWSRQAYGYTF. CDR3 DNA: TGTGCCTGGAGCAGGCAGGCCTATGGCTACACCTTC.

The genes are TRBV5-6 and TRBJ2-1; the D gene is possibly TRBD2 (7 bases). V gave up 4 bases and J gave up 1 base, with 18 bases separating them. The germline gives CDR1 SGHDT, CDR2 YYEEEE. The CDR3 runs to 17 residues. The CDR3 region has the DNA TGTGCCAGCAGCCCCATTACTAGGGGGGGATCCTACAATGAGCAGTTCTTC. It specifies CASSPITRGGSYNEQFF.

This clone was observed a few times. V gene TRBV2 combines with J gene TRBJ2-1; no definite D call. Looked up from germline, CDR1 is SNHLY and CDR2 is FYNNEI. V was trimmed by 7 bases and J by 0 bases, leaving 13 bases between them. This CDR3 spans 15 amino acids. CDR3 in DNA: TGTGCCAGCACCCCCCAATACGGCTCCTACAATGAGCAGTTCTTC. Translation: CASTPQYGSYNEQFF. Full variable domain (outside the CDR3, taken from reference TRBV2 and TRBJ2-1): EPEVTQTPSHQVTQMGQEVILRCVPISNHLYFYWYRQILGQKVEFLVSFYNNEISEKSEIFDDQFSVERPDGSNFTLKIRSTKLEDSAMYFCASTPQYGSYNEQFFGPGTRLTVL.

This chain uses TRBV5-1 with TRBJ1-5; 10 bases map to TRBD1. Germline V lookup: CDR1 SGHRS, CDR2 YFSETQ. The CDR3 runs to 15 residues. Unmatched junction bases numbered 2, after V lost 3 bases and J lost 2 bases. The CDR3, as DNA: TGCGCCAGCAGCTCTGGGACAGGGGGCAATCAGCCCCAGCATTTT. Translated, it gives CASSSGTGGNQPQHF. The full variable domain, rest sourced from reference TRBV5-1 and TRBJ1-5, is KAGVTQTPRYLIKTRGQQVTLSCSPISGHRSVSWYQQTPGQGLQFLFEYFSETQRNKGNFPGRFSGRQFSNSRSEMNVSTLELGDSALYLCASSSGTGGNQPQHFGDGTRLSIL.

The chain links TRBV30 to TRBJ2-5; perhaps D is TRBD1 or TRBD2 (5 bases each). The CDR3 contains 13 residues. Trimming took off 0 bases at V and 5 bases at J, with 10 bases between the two ends. Germline V gives CDR1 GTSNPN, CDR2 SVGIG (reference sequence). Written as DNA, the CDR3 is TGTGCCTGGAGTGTACGGGGCCCGGAGACCCAGTACTTC. It yields the protein CAWSVRGPETQYF.

This clone was detected only a few times. The rearrangement joins TRBV29-1 to TRBJ2-1, with TRBD2 matching over 14 bases. This CDR3 has 14 amino acids. Trimming at V came to 8 bases and at J to 9 bases, leaving 9 bases not matched to a gene. CDR1 and CDR2 (germline): SQVTM, ANQGSEA. The DNA of the CDR3 is TGCAGCCCCCGACTAGCGGGGGGGCGGACTGAGCAGTTCTTC. This gives the protein CSPRLAGGRTEQFF.

The chain employs TRBV29-1 and TRBJ2-3; D perhaps matches TRBD2 (6 bases). The CDR3 covers 13 residues. Trimming took 4 bases from V and 5 from J, leaving 13 bases between them. CDR1 and CDR2 (germline): SQVTM, ANQGSEA. The CDR3 sequence is CSVAREIGDTQYF. CDR3 coding DNA: TGCAGCGTTGCCCGGGAGATCGGAGATACGCAGTATTTT.

This clone was seen only a few times. The rearrangement uses TRBV6-5 and TRBJ1-2; D possibly corresponds to TRBD1 (6 bases). Trimming cost V 6 bases and J 7 bases, with 18 bases left between them. The CDR3 is made up of 14 amino acids. Per germline, CDR1 MNHEY and CDR2 SVGAGI. The CDR3 protein is CASSFLPQGFGYTF. The CDR3 nucleotides are TGTGCCAGCAGCTTCCTACCTCAGGGGTTTGGCTACACCTTC.

The sample holds a few counts of this clone. V and J are TRBV19 and TRBJ2-7; weak D call: TRBD1 (5 bases). CDR1 LNHDA and CDR2 SQIVND come from the germline V gene (reference sequence). V was trimmed by 8 bases and J by 2 bases, leaving 10 bases between them. The CDR3 spans 12 residues. CDR3 region: CASLQETYEQYF. In nucleotides, the CDR3 is TGTGCCAGTCTACAGGAAACCTACGAGCAGTACTTC. Full variable domain (missing parts from reference TRBV19 and TRBJ2-7): DGGITQSPKYLFRKEGQNVTLSCEQNLNHDAMYWYRQDPGQGLRLIYYSQIVNDFQKGDIAEGYSVSREKKESFPLTVTSAQKNPTAFYLCASLQETYEQYFGPGTRLTVT.

This sequence joins TRBV7-3 and TRBJ2-1; D is ambiguous. The V gene lost 1 base and the J gene lost 8 bases, with 6 bases spanning the gap. The CDR3 totals 12 residues. CDR1 is SGHTA, CDR2 FQGTGA, per germline. The CDR3 DNA is TGTGCCAGCAGCTTAAATGGCGATGAGCAGTTCTTC. Protein sequence: CASSLNGDEQFF.

This clone was detected a few times. The chain uses TRBV19 and TRBJ2-7, with 9 bases that match TRBD1. V lost 10 bases and J lost 5; bases outside the gene matches: 9. CDR3 length equals 13 residues. Per the germline V gene, CDR1 is LNHDA and CDR2 is SQIVND (reference sequence). The CDR3 here is CANKGGQGHEQYF. In DNA form, the CDR3 reads TGTGCCAACAAGGGGGGACAGGGTCACGAGCAGTACTTC.

This chain links TRBV18 with TRBJ1-1, with D unresolved. CDR1 is KGHSH and CDR2 is LQKENI in the germline V gene. V lost 5 bases to trimming and J lost 6 bases, with 13 bases between them. This CDR3 is built from 13 residues. The CDR3 sequence: CASSDTPGAEAFF. The CDR3 region has the DNA TGTGCCAGCTCAGACACCCCTGGCGCTGAAGCTTTCTTT.

This clone has a handful of counts. The chain carries TRBV7-9 and TRBJ1-4; TRBD1 aligns across 8 bases. The trim removed 6 bases at V and 8 bases at J, leaving 8 bases unmatched. This CDR3 region has 14 residues. Germline V CDR1 and CDR2: SEHNR, FQNEAQ (reference sequence). This CDR3 is CASRTRTGSEKLFF. The CDR3 region has the DNA TGTGCCAGCAGGACCAGGACAGGGTCCGAAAAACTGTTTTTT.